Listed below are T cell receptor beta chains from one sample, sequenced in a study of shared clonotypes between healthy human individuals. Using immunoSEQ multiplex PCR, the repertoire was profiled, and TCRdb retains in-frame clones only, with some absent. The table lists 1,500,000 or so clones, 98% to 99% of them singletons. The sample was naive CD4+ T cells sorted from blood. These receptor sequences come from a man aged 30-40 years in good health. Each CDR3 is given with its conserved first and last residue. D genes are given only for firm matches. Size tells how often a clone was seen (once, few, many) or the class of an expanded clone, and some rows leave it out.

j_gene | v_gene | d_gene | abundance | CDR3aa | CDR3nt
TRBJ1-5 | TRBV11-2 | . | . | CASSLSQGQPQHF | TGTGCCAGCAGCTTATCGCAGGGCCAGCCCCAGCATTTT
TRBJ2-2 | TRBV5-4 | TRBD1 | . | CASSKPGQNTGELFF | TGTGCCAGCAGCAAACCGGGACAGAATACCGGGGAGCTGTTTTTT
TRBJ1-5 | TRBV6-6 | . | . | CASSSPEGVQPQHF | TGTGCCAGCAGTTCCCCGGAGGGGGTACAGCCCCAGCATTTT
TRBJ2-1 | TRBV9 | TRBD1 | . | CASSIRTGAPSYNEQFF | TGTGCCAGCAGCATTAGGACAGGGGCCCCCTCCTACAATGAGCAGTTCTTC
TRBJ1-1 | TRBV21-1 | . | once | CASSNKVNRNTEAFF | TGTGCCAGCAGCAATAAGGTTAACAGGAACACTGAAGCTTTCTTT
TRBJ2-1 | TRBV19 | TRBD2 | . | CASSIDPGRDYNEQFF | TGTGCCAGTAGTATAGATCCCGGGAGGGACTACAATGAGCAGTTCTTC
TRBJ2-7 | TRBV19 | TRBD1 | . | CASSIRDRGNEQYF | TGTGCCAGTAGTATCCGGGACAGGGGCAACGAGCAGTACTTC
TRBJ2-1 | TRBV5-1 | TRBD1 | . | CASSSGQVDNEQFF | TGCGCCAGCAGCTCGGGACAGGTTGACAATGAGCAGTTCTTC
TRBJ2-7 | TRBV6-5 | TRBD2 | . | CASSYLSGRRAYEQYF | TGTGCCAGCAGTTACTTGAGCGGGAGGAGAGCCTACGAGCAGTACTTC
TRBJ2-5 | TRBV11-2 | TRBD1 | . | CASSYRGQETQYF | TGTGCCAGCAGTTACAGGGGGCAAGAGACCCAGTACTTC
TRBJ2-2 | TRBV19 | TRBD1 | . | CASSPRQGLPGELFF | TGTGCCAGTAGTCCACGACAGGGGTTACCCGGGGAGCTGTTTTTT
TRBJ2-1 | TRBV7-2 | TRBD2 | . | CASSLGRPGGPYNEQFF | TGTGCCAGCAGCTTAGGACGCCCGGGGGGGCCTTACAATGAGCAGTTCTTC
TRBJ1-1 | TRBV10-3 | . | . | CAIRQGPATEAFF | TGTGCCATCAGGCAGGGGCCCGCTACTGAAGCTTTCTTT
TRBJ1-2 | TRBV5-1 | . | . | CASSLSRGTYGYTF | TGCGCCAGCAGCTTGAGTAGGGGGACCTATGGCTACACCTTC
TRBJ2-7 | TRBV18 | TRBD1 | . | CASSPIDRGAYEQYF | TGTGCCAGCTCACCTATTGACAGGGGGGCCTACGAGCAGTACTTC
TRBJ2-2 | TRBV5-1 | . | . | CASSPSQGSAGELFF | TGCGCCAGCAGCCCTTCACAGGGCTCAGCCGGGGAGCTGTTTTTT
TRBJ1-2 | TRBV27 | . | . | CASSSLKPHYGYTF | TGTGCCAGCAGTTCCCTAAAGCCCCACTATGGCTACACCTTC
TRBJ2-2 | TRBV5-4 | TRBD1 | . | CASSSSPGQGATGELFF | TGTGCCAGCAGCTCCTCACCGGGACAGGGGGCCACCGGGGAGCTGTTTTTT
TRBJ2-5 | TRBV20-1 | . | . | CSAFKQETQYF | TGCAGTGCGTTCAAACAAGAGACCCAGTACTTC
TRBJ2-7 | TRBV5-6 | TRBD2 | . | CASSLWGLAGSEQYF | TGTGCCAGCAGCTTGTGGGGACTAGCGGGATCCGAGCAGTACTTC
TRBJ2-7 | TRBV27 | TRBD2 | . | CASSLGAGRTSYEQYF | TGTGCCAGCAGTCTGGGAGCCGGGAGGACATCCTACGAGCAGTACTTC
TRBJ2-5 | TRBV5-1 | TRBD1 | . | CASSALPPGQGQETQYF | TGCGCCAGCAGCGCTCTCCCTCCGGGACAGGGGCAAGAGACCCAGTACTTC
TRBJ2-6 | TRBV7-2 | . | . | CASSSAGSGANVLTF | TGTGCCAGCAGCTCAGCAGGATCTGGGGCCAACGTCCTGACTTTC
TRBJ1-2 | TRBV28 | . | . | CASSFINYGYTF | TGTGCCAGCAGTTTTATAAACTATGGCTACACCTTC
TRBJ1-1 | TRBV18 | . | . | CASSPPGRRDTEAFF | TGTGCCAGCTCACCACCGGGGCGAAGGGACACTGAAGCTTTCTTT
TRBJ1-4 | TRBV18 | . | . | CASSPPGRTEKLFF | TGTGCCAGCTCACCACCGGGGCGCACGGAAAAACTGTTTTTT
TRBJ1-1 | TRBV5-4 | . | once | CASRRIMNTEAFF | TGTGCCAGCAGGCGGATAATGAACACTGAAGCTTTCTTT
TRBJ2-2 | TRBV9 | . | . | CASSKTDSSNTGELFF | TGTGCCAGCAGCAAAACGGACAGTTCGAACACCGGGGAGCTGTTTTTT
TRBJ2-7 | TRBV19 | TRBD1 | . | CASSLFGTGGVHEQYF | TGTGCCAGTAGCCTTTTTGGGACAGGGGGGGTACACGAGCAGTACTTC
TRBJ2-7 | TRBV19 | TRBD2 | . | CASTLTSGSYEQYF | TGTGCCAGTACTTTGACTAGCGGGAGTTACGAGCAGTACTTC
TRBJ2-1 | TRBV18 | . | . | CASSPSGGGVNEQFF | TGTGCCAGCTCACCTTCAGGAGGGGGAGTGAATGAGCAGTTCTTC
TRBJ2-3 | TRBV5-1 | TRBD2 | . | CASSLDPGLAGGLSTDTQYF | TGCGCCAGCAGCTTGGACCCTGGACTAGCGGGAGGGCTGAGCACAGATACGCAGTATTTT
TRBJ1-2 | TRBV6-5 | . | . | CASSYSISFNYGYTF | TGTGCCAGCAGTTACTCGATCAGTTTTAACTATGGCTACACCTTC
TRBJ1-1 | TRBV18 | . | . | CASSPGFMSRGNTEAFF | TGTGCCAGCTCACCTGGTTTTATGAGCAGGGGGAACACTGAAGCTTTCTTT
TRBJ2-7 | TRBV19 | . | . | CASSIFGRIYEQYF | TGTGCCAGTAGTATTTTCGGCAGGATCTACGAGCAGTACTTC
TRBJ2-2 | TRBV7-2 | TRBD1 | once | CASSSGGSGTGELFF | TGTGCCAGCAGCTCAGGGGGCTCGGGCACCGGGGAGCTGTTTTTT
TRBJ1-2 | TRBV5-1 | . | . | CASSATPGFTTGGYTF | TGCGCCAGCAGCGCCACCCCGGGATTTACCACCGGTGGCTACACCTTC
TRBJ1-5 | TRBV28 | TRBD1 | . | CASSEFAPSFGQGGQPQHF | TGTGCCAGCAGTGAATTTGCTCCCTCCTTTGGACAGGGAGGTCAGCCCCAGCATTTT
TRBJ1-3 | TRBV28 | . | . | CASSKTRAQGNTIYF | TGTGCCAGCAGTAAGACCAGGGCGCAAGGAAACACCATATATTTT
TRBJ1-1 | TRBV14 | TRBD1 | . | CASSPRGSQVRAFF | TGTGCCAGCAGTCCCAGGGGGTCTCAGGTGAGGGCTTTCTTT
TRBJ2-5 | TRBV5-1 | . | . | CASSLVTRETQYF | TGCGCCAGCAGCTTGGTCACGCGGGAGACCCAGTACTTC
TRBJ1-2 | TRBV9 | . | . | CASSASQAPNYGYTF | TGTGCCAGCAGCGCCTCTCAGGCGCCTAACTATGGCTACACCTTC
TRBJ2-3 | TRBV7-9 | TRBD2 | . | CASSSIAGVKDTQYF | TGTGCCAGCAGCTCTATAGCGGGAGTTAAAGATACGCAGTATTTT
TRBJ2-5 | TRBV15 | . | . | CATSLARGETQYF | TGTGCCACCAGCTTGGCCCGGGGGGAGACCCAGTACTTC
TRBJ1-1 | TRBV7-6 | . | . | CASSPHFTEAFF | TGTGCCAGCAGCCCGCACTTCACTGAAGCTTTCTTT
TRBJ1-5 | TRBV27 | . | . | CARRGYSNQPQHF | TGTGCCAGAAGGGGATATAGCAATCAGCCCCAGCATTTT
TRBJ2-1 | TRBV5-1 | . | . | CASSFISDHEQFF | TGCGCCAGCAGCTTTATTTCGGACCATGAGCAGTTCTTC
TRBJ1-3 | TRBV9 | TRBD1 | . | CASSVTTGGGGNTIYF | TGTGCCAGCAGCGTTACGACAGGGGGCGGAGGAAACACCATATATTTT
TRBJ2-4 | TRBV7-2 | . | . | CASSKTVGPGNIQYF | TGTGCCAGCAGCAAGACAGTCGGTCCGGGAAACATTCAGTACTTC
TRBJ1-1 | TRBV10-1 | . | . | CASSDSMGTEAFF | TGCGCCAGCAGTGATTCGATGGGGACTGAAGCTTTCTTT
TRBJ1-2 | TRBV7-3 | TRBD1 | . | CASSLGQGVYGYTF | TGTGCCAGCAGCTTGGGCCAGGGGGTTTATGGCTACACCTTC
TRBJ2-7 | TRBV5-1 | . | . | CASSLRSSYEQYF | TGCGCCAGCAGCTTACGGAGCTCCTACGAGCAGTACTTC
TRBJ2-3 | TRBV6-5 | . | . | CASSRGTDTQYF | TGTGCCAGCAGCCGAGGGACAGATACGCAGTATTTT
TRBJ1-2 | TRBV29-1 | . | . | CSVEEGPNGGYTF | TGCAGCGTTGAAGAAGGTCCTAACGGAGGCTACACCTTC
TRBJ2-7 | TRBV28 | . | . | CASMRPRAHEQYF | TGTGCCAGCATGAGACCCAGGGCCCACGAGCAGTACTTC
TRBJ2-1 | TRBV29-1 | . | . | CSARTTYNEQFF | TGCAGCGCCCGGACTACTTACAATGAGCAGTTCTTC
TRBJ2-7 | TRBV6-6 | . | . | CASSFSYEQYF | TGTGCCAGCAGTTTCTCCTACGAGCAGTACTTC
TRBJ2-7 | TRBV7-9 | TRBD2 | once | CASSVAGAAYEQYF | TGTGCCAGTTCGGTGGCGGGAGCGGCCTACGAGCAGTACTTC
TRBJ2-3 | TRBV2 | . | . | CASSAPGWISDTQYF | TGTGCCAGCAGTGCGCCAGGTTGGATTTCCGATACGCAGTATTTT
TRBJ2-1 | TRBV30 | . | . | CAWSVLDEQFF | TGTGCCTGGAGTGTATTAGATGAGCAGTTCTTC